These 18 T cell receptor beta chains share one sample of origin, sequenced in a study of beta chain features in type 1 diabetes. Every isolated RNA sample was fully reverse transcribed, so sequencing captured expressed TCRB transcripts. Clones were read by immunoSEQ multiplex PCR, and TCRdb kept only the in-frame ones, dropping some. There are 130,000 or so clones in the sample; 9% to 9.5% occur only once, and about 0.66% lies in the top ten. The sequenced sample was central memory CD4+ T cells from blood. These receptors all stem from a man younger than 30 in good health.

This rearrangement joins TRBV9 to TRBJ2-2; D uncertain. The CDR3 contains 13 residues. Deletions cut 1 base from V and 7 bases from J, with 8 bases between. CDR1 is SGDLS and CDR2 is YYNGEE in the germline V gene. The CDR3 DNA reads as TGTGCCAGCAGCGTATTGGCAAACGGGGAGCTGTTTTTT. Protein sequence: CASSVLANGELFF.

The V gene is TRBV5-1, the J gene TRBJ2-7, with 7 positions matching TRBD1. V was clipped by 4 bases and J by 0 bases; unmatched bases: 10. CDR3 length: 16 amino acids. The germline gives CDR1 SGHRS, CDR2 YFSETQ. The DNA of the CDR3 is TGCGCCAGCAGCATAGGACAGGCACGGTACTCCTACGAGCAGTACTTC. Residues: CASSIGQARYSYEQYF.

This clone showed up just a few times. The gene calls are TRBV7-7 and TRBJ2-5; 9 bases fit TRBD1. J gave up 3 bases and V 5 bases, and 4 bases lay outside the gene matches. The CDR3 runs 14 residues. The germline V gene has CDR1 SSHAT and CDR2 FNYEAQ (reference sequence). In nucleotides, the CDR3 is TGTGCCAGCAGCCCCCGGACAGGGGAAGAGACCCAGTACTTC. As protein: CASSPRTGEETQYF.

CDR3 amino acids: CASSPGGGNAYNSPLHF. CDR3 bases: TGTGCCAGCAGCCCGGGCGGGGGGAACGCCTATAATTCACCCCTCCACTTT. V usage is TRBV7-2 and J usage is TRBJ1-6; TRBD1 might be the D (5 bases). V dropped 5 bases and J dropped 2 bases, with 16 bases sitting between them. Germline V gene data show CDR1 as SGHTA and CDR2 as FQGNSA. The CDR3 covers 17 residues.

This chain connects TRBV9 to TRBJ2-5; 7 positions agree with TRBD1. The CDR3 is 16 amino acids. Germline values: CDR1 SGDLS, CDR2 YYNGEE. Losses at the gene ends were 0 bases for V and 3 bases for J; bases not matched to a gene: 8. CDR3 DNA: TGTGCCAGCAGCGTAGGTGGGACAGATTCCAAAGAGACCCAGTACTTC. Translating it yields CASSVGGTDSKETQYF.

This clone showed up just a few times. The rearrangement joins TRBV4-3 to TRBJ1-2, with a tentative D call TRBD1 (6 bases). The V gene lost 4 bases and the J gene lost 8 bases, with 14 bases spanning the gap. The CDR3 length is 13 residues. Germline V gene lookup returns CDR1 LGHNA and CDR2 YSLEER. This chain's CDR3 is CASSLQGTSGYTF. The CDR3 DNA sequence: TGCGCCAGCAGCCTACAGGGTACATCCGGCTACACCTTC.

The chain recombines TRBV5-1 with TRBJ1-2; TRBD1 aligns across 9 bases. The germline V gene has CDR1 SGHRS and CDR2 YFSETQ. This CDR3 region has 14 residues. V was clipped by 0 bases and J by 6 bases; unmatched bases: 3. DNA for the CDR3: TGCGCCAGCAGCTTGGTTACAGGGGGCAATGGCTACACCTTC. Protein: CASSLVTGGNGYTF.

This clone has only a few counts. This sequence joins TRBV20-1 and TRBJ2-3; D gene ambiguous. Trimming stripped 6 bases from V and 2 bases from J, with 6 bases between. The CDR3 has 11 residues. CDR1 DFQATT and CDR2 SNEGSKA come from the germline V gene (reference sequence). CDR3: CSARHTDTQYF. CDR3 DNA: TGCAGTGCGAGACACACAGATACGCAGTATTTT.

A few counts support this clone. The chain carries TRBV9 and TRBJ1-5; 7 bases match TRBD1. The V segment lost 4 bases and the J segment 2 bases; nucleotides outside the gene matches: 3. The CDR3 totals 14 residues. Germline-derived CDR1 and CDR2 are SGDLS and YYNGEE. CDR3 protein: CASSLGQGNQPQHF. In DNA form, the CDR3 reads TGTGCCAGCAGCCTCGGACAGGGCAATCAGCCCCAGCATTTT.

Worth noting for this clone: Within the sample, other DNA sequences also encode this same CDR3. The V and J genes are TRBV7-2 and TRBJ2-6, with 8 bases matching TRBD1. From germline, CDR1 is SGHTA and CDR2 FQGNSA. The trim removed 5 bases at V and 4 bases at J, leaving 7 bases unmatched. This CDR3 contains 16 residues. The CDR3 nucleotides read TGTGCCAGCAGCCCCCAGGGGGCGAGGGGGGCCAACGTCCTGACTTTC. Amino acids: CASSPQGARGANVLTF. Full variable domain (missing parts from reference TRBV7-2 and TRBJ2-6): GAGVSQSPSNKVTEKGKDVELRCDPISGHTALYWYRQSLGQGLEFLIYFQGNSAPDKSGLPSDRFSAERTGGSVSTLTIQRTQQEDSAVYLCASSPQGARGANVLTFGAGSRLTVL.

This clone came up many times. J is TRBJ2-2 and V is TRBV7-9; no firm D call. The CDR3 is 14 amino acids. The V end lost 5 bases, the J end lost 5 bases, and 12 bases lay between the germline ends. Germline values: CDR1 SEHNR, CDR2 FQNEAQ (reference sequence). Written as DNA, the CDR3 is TGTGCCAGCAGCCCCTCCCTCGGGACCGGGGAGCTGTTTTTT. It is translated as CASSPSLGTGELFF. The full variable domain, in which reference TRBV7-9 and TRBJ2-2 provide the parts outside the CDR3, is DTGVSQNPRHKITKRGQNVTFRCDPISEHNRLYWYRQTLGQGPEFLTYFQNEAQLEKSRLLSDRFSAERPKGSFSTLEIQRTEQGDSAMYLCASSPSLGTGELFFGEGSRLTVL.

The chain combines TRBV19 with TRBJ2-5; D possibly corresponds to TRBD1 (6 bases). V was clipped by 2 bases and J by 0 bases, with 16 bases between them. In germline, CDR1 is LNHDA, CDR2 SQIVND (reference sequence). The CDR3 totals 17 residues. The DNA for the CDR3 is TGTGCCAGTAGTATATTCGGTGGAACAGGGTACCAAGAGACCCAGTACTTC. Its protein is CASSIFGGTGYQETQYF.

The V call is TRBV7-2, the J call TRBJ2-7, with 12 bases that match TRBD2. This CDR3 is built from 17 residues. In germline, CDR1 is SGHTA, CDR2 FQGNSA. V trimming: 3 bases; J trimming: 6 bases; junction bases outside the gene matches: 12. CDR3 residues: CASSLVASGGANPEQYF. The DNA of the CDR3 is TGTGCCAGCAGCTTGGTTGCTAGCGGGGGGGCCAATCCCGAGCAGTACTTC.

This clone was seen only a few times. J is TRBJ1-2 and V is TRBV6-1; 9 bases are a match to TRBD1. This CDR3 contains 17 residues. With V trimmed by 4 bases and J by 4 bases, 13 bases remained unmatched. The germline V gene encodes CDR1 MNHNS and CDR2 SASEGT. In nucleotides, the CDR3 is TGTGCCAGCAGTGCCCGGACAGGGGACGTAGGCGGCTATGGCTACACCTTC. It codes for CASSARTGDVGGYGYTF.

The rearrangement links TRBV7-9 to TRBJ2-7, with 10 bases that match TRBD1. The V segment lost 5 bases and the J segment 0 bases; nucleotides outside the gene matches: 4. The germline gives CDR1 SEHNR, CDR2 FQNEAQ (reference sequence). The CDR3 is 15 residues long. The CDR3 sequence is CASSQGQGSSYEQYF. As DNA, the CDR3 is TGTGCCAGCAGCCAGGGACAGGGGAGCTCCTACGAGCAGTACTTC. Drawing the rest from reference TRBV7-9 and TRBJ2-7, the complete variable domain is DTGVSQNPRHKITKRGQNVTFRCDPISEHNRLYWYRQTLGQGPEFLTYFQNEAQLEKSRLLSDRFSAERPKGSFSTLEIQRTEQGDSAMYLCASSQGQGSSYEQYFGPGTRLTVT.

This chain links TRBV14 with TRBJ1-2; 8 bases align to TRBD1. CDR1 and CDR2 from the germline V gene are SGHDN and FVKESK. V lost 4 bases and J lost 4; bases outside the gene matches: 14. The CDR3 runs to 17 residues. The CDR3 nucleotides read TGTGCCAGCAGCCCTCCAGGGTCAGGGGGCAAGGTCTATGGCTACACCTTC. This gives the protein CASSPPGSGGKVYGYTF.

This clone was observed a few times. V gene TRBV20-1 combines with J gene TRBJ1-3; no reliable D call. Germline V gene lookup returns CDR1 DFQATT and CDR2 SNEGSKA (reference sequence). V dropped 5 bases and J dropped 7 bases, with 9 bases sitting between them. This CDR3 comprises 11 residues. DNA for the CDR3: TGCAGTGCTCAGAATCCGAACACCATATATTTT. This sequence encodes CSAQNPNTIYF.

The gene calls are TRBV6-5 and TRBJ2-3, with D uncertain. Trimming removed 0 bases from V and 2 bases from J, with 6 bases in between. This CDR3 has 14 residues. From germline, CDR1 is MNHEY and CDR2 SVGAGI. The CDR3 region is CASSYSRVTDTQYF. CDR3 nucleotide sequence: TGTGCCAGCAGTTACTCGAGAGTCACAGATACGCAGTATTTT.